What follows is one TCR beta chain and its context. The source of the sample is a study of blood T cell repertoires in COVID-19. Study at large: There were acute and convalescent COVID-19 samples, and they came from the United States, Italy and Spain. From T cells, B-cell-depleted T cells, or PBMCs came the material, which was cDNA or gDNA.

The CDR3 length is 17 residues. The germline gives CDR1 SGHRS, CDR2 YFSETQ. Trimming removed 6 bases from V and 5 bases from J; junction bases left unmatched: 17. Per the study methods: Amplified reference gene primers provided the basis for estimating nucleated cell counts. This table comes from immunoSEQ multiplex PCR, and its TCRdb copy is limited to in-frame clones, with some not included. V and J calls and clone size are as listed in that table; D and trimming were resolved from the DNA. Of hundreds of thousands of clones in the sample, approximately 86% were seen once. This TCR was recovered from a man between 40 and 49 years old with acute or convalescent COVID-19. The chain links TRBV5-1 to TRBJ2-5; 9 bases match TRBD2. The sequenced sample was peripheral blood. The CDR3 loop reads CASTPGGRRGGHETQYF. In DNA form, the CDR3 reads TGCGCCAGCACCCCCGGTGGACGGCGGGGGGGCCATGAGACCCAGTACTTC.